This TCR beta chain is from a study of T-cell memory formation after mild COVID-19. 5'RACE primed at constant segments yielded TCR alpha and TCR beta cDNA libraries bearing sample barcodes and UMIs. TCRdb fed the 5' RACE reads into MiXCR, producing one record per CDR3 protein. This table holds 450,000 to 650,000 distinct CDR3 sequences, around 21% found once. With V trimmed by 0 bases and J by 6 bases, 4 bases remained unmatched. Germline values: CDR1 SGDLS, CDR2 YYNGEE. The CDR3 spans 14 residues. In its sample, this clonotype was seen a few times. The chain combines TRBV9 with TRBJ2-7; 9 positions agree with TRBD2. What was sequenced was PBMCs or a T cell subset sorted from them (not recorded which). The TCR originated in an adult woman who had mild COVID-19 (a few samples of this study predate the infection). Cell type and time point are not known. CDR3 sequence reads: CASSVEGGRAEQYF. The CDR3, as DNA: TGTGCCAGCAGCGTAGAGGGCGGGAGGGCCGAGCAGTACTTC.